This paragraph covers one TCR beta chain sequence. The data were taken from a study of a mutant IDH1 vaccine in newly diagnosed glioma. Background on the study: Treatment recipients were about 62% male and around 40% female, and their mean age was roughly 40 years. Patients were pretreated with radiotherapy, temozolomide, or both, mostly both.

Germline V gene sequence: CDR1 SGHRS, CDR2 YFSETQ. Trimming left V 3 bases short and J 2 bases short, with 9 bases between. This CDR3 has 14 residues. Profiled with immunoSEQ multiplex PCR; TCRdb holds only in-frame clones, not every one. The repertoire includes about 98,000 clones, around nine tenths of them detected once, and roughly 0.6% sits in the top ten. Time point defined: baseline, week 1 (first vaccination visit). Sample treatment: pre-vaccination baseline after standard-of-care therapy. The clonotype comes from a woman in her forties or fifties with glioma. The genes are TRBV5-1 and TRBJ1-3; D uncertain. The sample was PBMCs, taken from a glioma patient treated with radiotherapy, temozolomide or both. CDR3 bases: TGCGCCAGCAGCTCGGGAGAGGCTGGAAACACCATATATTTT. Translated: CASSSGEAGNTIYF.